The 21 T cell receptor beta chains presented below share a single source sample, sequenced in a study of T cells after yellow fever vaccination. MiXCR, applied by TCRdb to the 5' RACE reads, yields one record per CDR3 protein. The sample includes 400,000 or so distinct CDR3 sequences, over 5% of them seen just once. The sequencing used PBMCs, collected 5 days after the yellow fever booster vaccination. Every receptor here comes from a man aged 30-40 years who received the YFV17D yellow fever vaccine.

This clonotype was seen ten or more times. The rearrangement uses TRBV27 and TRBJ2-1, with 7 positions matching TRBD2. The CDR3 is made up of 15 amino acids. CDR1 MNHEY and CDR2 SMNVEV come from the germline V gene (reference sequence). V lost 2 bases and J lost 6; bases outside the gene matches: 7. This CDR3 reads CASSLAGAPGNEQFF. For the CDR3, the DNA is TGTGCCAGCAGTTTAGCGGGAGCCCCCGGCAATGAGCAGTTCTTC.

This clonotype was observed a handful of times. The chain joins TRBV7-2 to TRBJ2-5, with 8 bases aligning to TRBD2. CDR1 and CDR2 (germline): SGHTA, FQGNSA. With 5 bases clipped from V and 4 bases from J, the junction kept 6 bases outside the gene matches. The CDR3 consists of 14 residues. CDR3 in amino acids: CASSRLAIGETQYF. The CDR3 DNA follows: TGTGCCAGCAGCCGACTAGCGATCGGAGAGACCCAGTACTTC.

V gene TRBV4-2 combines with J gene TRBJ1-2; 9 positions match TRBD1. Germline V gene data show CDR1 as LGHNA and CDR2 as YNFKEQ. With V trimmed by 4 bases and J by 8 bases, 8 bases remained unmatched. The CDR3 contains 14 residues. The CDR3 region has the DNA TGTGCCAGCAGCCGGGACAGGGTTGAGGACGGCTACACCTTC. Its translation: CASSRDRVEDGYTF.

The chain couples TRBV12-3 or TRBV12-4 to TRBJ2-1, with 9 positions matching TRBD2. The CDR3 is made up of 15 amino acids. V shed 7 bases and J 2 bases; nucleotides not matched to a gene: 6. The CDR3 loop is CASTHSGGTYNEQFF. CDR3 sequence (DNA): TGTGCCAGCACCCATAGCGGGGGAACCTACAATGAGCAGTTCTTC.

This clonotype was seen a handful of times. This chain connects TRBV6-5 to TRBJ1-6; no reliable D call. The V gene's germline CDR1 is MNHEY and CDR2 SVGAGI. The CDR3 has 15 residues. Trimming shortened V by 2 bases and J by 2 bases, and 7 bases separated the two germline ends. This CDR3 reads CASSYGVTYNSPLHF. The CDR3 bases are TGTGCCAGCAGTTACGGGGTCACCTATAATTCACCCCTCCACTTT.

This clonotype was seen repeatedly, ten times or more. The chain has TRBV5-1 and TRBJ2-4; tentative D call: TRBD1 (5 bases). CDR1 SGHRS and CDR2 YFSETQ come from the germline V gene. The CDR3 contains 16 residues. Trimming stripped 2 bases from V and 0 bases from J, with 12 bases between. CDR3: CASSFNQGIAKNIQYF. The CDR3 DNA reads as TGCGCCAGCAGCTTTAATCAGGGAATAGCCAAAAACATTCAGTACTTC. The variable domain in full, with the rest retrieved from reference TRBV5-1 and TRBJ2-4, is KAGVTQTPRYLIKTRGQQVTLSCSPISGHRSVSWYQQTPGQGLQFLFEYFSETQRNKGNFPGRFSGRQFSNSRSEMNVSTLELGDSALYLCASSFNQGIAKNIQYFGAGTRLSVL.

This clonotype occurred many times. The chain is built from TRBV20-1 and TRBJ2-7, with TRBD1 matching 7 bases. The CDR3 length is 15 residues. Germline trimming cut 6 bases from V and 0 bases from J; bases unmatched to any gene: 11. CDR1 and CDR2 from the germline V gene are DFQATT and SNEGSKA (reference sequence). The CDR3 DNA follows: TGCAGTGCCGACCCGGGACAGCCGTCCTCCTACGAGCAGTACTTC. Amino acids: CSADPGQPSSYEQYF.

The V and J genes are TRBV12-3 or TRBV12-4 and TRBJ2-5, with D possibly being TRBD1 (6 bases). This CDR3 has 14 residues. Trimming cost V 6 bases and J 0 bases, with 11 bases left between them. The CDR3 bases are TGTGCCAGCAGACTCGGACAGAACCAAGAGACCCAGTACTTC. Its protein is CASRLGQNQETQYF.

This chain uses TRBV24-1 with TRBJ2-1; TRBD1 matches 9 bases. The CDR3 loop spans 19 amino acids. Germline loops: CDR1 KGHDR, CDR2 SFDVKD. J gave up 1 base and V 4 bases, and 13 bases lay outside the gene matches. The CDR3 DNA is TGTGCCACCAGTGACACAACAGGGGGCGCCGGACCGTCCTACAATGAGCAGTTCTTC. Translated: CATSDTTGGAGPSYNEQFF.

This clonotype showed up many times. The chain recombines TRBV9 with TRBJ1-1; no firm D call. The CDR3 runs 13 residues. The germline V gene encodes CDR1 SGDLS and CDR2 YYNGEE. The V and J ends lost 0 bases and 3 bases respectively, with 6 bases between them. The CDR3 bases are TGTGCCAGCAGCGTAGGATGGGACACTGAAGCTTTCTTT. It is translated as CASSVGWDTEAFF.

This chain joins TRBV12-3 or TRBV12-4 and TRBJ2-6; a possible D gene is TRBD1 (5 bases). Trimming removed 7 bases at V and 0 bases at J, with 7 bases between. This CDR3 has 14 amino acids. The CDR3 DNA follows: TGTGCCAGCAAGGACAACTCTGGGGCCAACGTCCTGACTTTC. Translation: CASKDNSGANVLTF.

This clonotype was picked up a small number of times. The CDR3 DNA reads TGTGCCAGCAGCTTGTCGCGGACCTACAATGAGCAGTTCTTC. Its translation: CASSLSRTYNEQFF. This sequence joins TRBV11-3 and TRBJ2-1; D is uncertain. The CDR3 is 14 residues long. The V end was cut by 3 bases, the J end by 2 bases, with 8 bases between. Germline V lookup: CDR1 SGHNT, CDR2 YENEEA.

This clonotype was seen repeatedly, ten times or more. The genes are TRBV7-9 and TRBJ2-7; D possibly corresponds to TRBD2 (6 bases). The germline gives CDR1 SEHNR, CDR2 FQNEAQ (reference sequence). Trimming left V 5 bases short and J 1 base short, with 15 bases between. This CDR3 contains 15 residues. This CDR3 is CASSHGGTESYEQYF. CDR3 in DNA: TGTGCCAGCAGCCACGGGGGAACAGAGTCCTACGAGCAGTACTTC.

The sample holds many counts of this clonotype. The V call is TRBV7-2, the J call TRBJ2-1, with TRBD1 as a possible D gene (5 bases). The CDR3 contains 12 residues. Trimming removed 2 bases at V and 7 bases at J, with 6 bases between. Germline V lookup: CDR1 SGHTA, CDR2 FQGNSA. CDR3 coding DNA: TGTGCCAGCAGCTTACAGGGAAATGAGCAGTTCTTC. Its protein product is CASSLQGNEQFF.

This clonotype was seen at least ten times. In DNA form, the CDR3 reads TGCGCCAGCAGCTTGTCACAGGGTAATCACGGGGAGCTGTTTTTT. As protein: CASSLSQGNHGELFF. The genes are TRBV5-1 and TRBJ2-2, with D perhaps TRBD1 (6 bases). This CDR3 region has 15 residues. The germline gives CDR1 SGHRS, CDR2 YFSETQ. The V end was cut by 1 base, the J end by 7 bases, with 14 bases between.

This clonotype has a handful of counts. This sequence joins TRBV29-1 and TRBJ2-5; TRBD2 aligns across 8 bases. The germline CDR1 and CDR2 sequences are SQVTM and ANQGSEA. Losses at the gene ends were 0 bases for V and 3 bases for J; bases not matched to a gene: 3. The CDR3 runs to 14 residues. The CDR3 here is CSVEDWREEETQYF. The DNA for the CDR3 is TGCAGCGTTGAAGATTGGCGGGAGGAAGAGACCCAGTACTTC.

The J gene is TRBJ2-7, the V gene TRBV6-2 or TRBV6-3, with TRBD2 matching 10 bases. V shed 0 bases, J shed 4 bases, and the junction held 9 bases outside the gene matches. Germline CDR1 is MNHEY and CDR2 is SVGEGT. The CDR3 has 17 amino acids. The chain's CDR3 is CASSYSRTSGLYYEQYF. CDR3 DNA: TGTGCCAGCAGTTACTCGAGGACTAGCGGACTTTATTACGAGCAGTACTTC.

The sample holds a few counts of this clonotype. This chain uses TRBV6-1 with TRBJ2-3; 9 nucleotides agree with TRBD2. J was trimmed by 1 base and V by 8 bases; bases with no gene match: 16. The CDR3 spans 18 residues. The germline V gene encodes CDR1 MNHNS and CDR2 SASEGT. The CDR3 protein is CASRTLSGRRVGTDTQYF. The DNA for the CDR3 is TGTGCCAGCCGCACCCTAAGCGGGAGGCGTGTTGGCACAGATACGCAGTATTTT.

The table lists this clonotype with many counts. The rearrangement uses TRBV28 and TRBJ2-1; D perhaps matches TRBD2 (6 bases). This CDR3 is 16 amino acids long. The ends were cut back, 7 bases at V and 9 bases at J, with 25 bases in the middle. The V gene's germline CDR1 is MDHEN and CDR2 SYDVKM. The CDR3 coding sequence is TGTGCCAGCATCCGCGGGGTGGCTCGCACCACGATTGAGCAGTTCTTC. This encodes CASIRGVARTTIEQFF.

J is TRBJ2-7 and V is TRBV3-1; 12 bases line up with TRBD1. CDR1 LGHDT and CDR2 YNNKEL come from the germline V gene (reference sequence). CDR3 size: 16 residues. The ends lost 2 bases at V and 4 bases at J; junction bases unmatched: 6. The DNA for the CDR3 is TGTGCCAGCAGCCAAATACCGGGACAGGGGGCTTACGAGCAGTACTTC. Translating it yields CASSQIPGQGAYEQYF.

This clonotype was seen ten or more times. This rearrangement joins TRBV7-2 to TRBJ1-6; the D is unclear. The CDR3 is 15 residues long. V was pared by 4 bases and J by 7 bases, with 14 bases between. Looked up from germline, CDR1 is SGHTA and CDR2 is FQGNSA. CDR3 in DNA: TGTGCCAGCAGCTCACCCGGGATCCTCAATTCACCCCTCCACTTT. It codes for CASSSPGILNSPLHF.